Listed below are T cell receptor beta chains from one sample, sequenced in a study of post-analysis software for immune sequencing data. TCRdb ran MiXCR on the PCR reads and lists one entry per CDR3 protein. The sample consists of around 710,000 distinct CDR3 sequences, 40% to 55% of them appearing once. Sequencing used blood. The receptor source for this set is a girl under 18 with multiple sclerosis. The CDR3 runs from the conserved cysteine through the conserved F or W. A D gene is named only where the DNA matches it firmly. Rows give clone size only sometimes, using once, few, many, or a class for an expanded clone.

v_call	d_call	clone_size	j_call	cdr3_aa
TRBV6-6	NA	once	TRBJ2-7	CASSYSRVTDEQYF
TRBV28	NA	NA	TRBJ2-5	CASSPDQDSRQETQYF
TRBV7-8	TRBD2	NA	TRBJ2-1	CASSTRGTSGSSMGEQFF
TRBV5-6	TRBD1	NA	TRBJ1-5	CASSRGRGWPQPQHF
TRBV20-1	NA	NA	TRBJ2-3	CSARDWREAADTQYF
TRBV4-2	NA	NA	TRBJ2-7	CASSQERGVPEQYF
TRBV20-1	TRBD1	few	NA	CSARDQGVNSYEQYF
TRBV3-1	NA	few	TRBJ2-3	CASSNLQGSRVTRTDTQYF
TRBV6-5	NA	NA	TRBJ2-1	CASSYWNTGTRVVEQFF
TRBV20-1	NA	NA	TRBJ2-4	CSARDQGQAKNIQYF
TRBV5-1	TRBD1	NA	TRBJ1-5	CASSFGTDSNQPQHF
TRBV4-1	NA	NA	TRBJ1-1	CASSQDPGLGSEAFF
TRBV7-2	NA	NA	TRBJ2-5	CASSLTGSGWEQYF
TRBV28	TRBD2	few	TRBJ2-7	CASLRTSGRYYEQYF
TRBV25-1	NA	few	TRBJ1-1	CASSELSASGETEAFF
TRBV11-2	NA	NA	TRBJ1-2	CASSSLAAPYGTF
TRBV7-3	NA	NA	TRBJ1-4	CASSLNPRGLNEKLFF
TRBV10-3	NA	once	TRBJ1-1	CAISDHDPNLRTEAFF
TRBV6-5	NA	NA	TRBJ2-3	CASRRLVGDTDTQYF
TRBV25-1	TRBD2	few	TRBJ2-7	CATSGTPPSYEQYF
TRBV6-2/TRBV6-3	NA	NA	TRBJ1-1	CASSYSTGSMNTEAFF
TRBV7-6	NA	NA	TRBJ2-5	CASSPTPYGQKETQYF
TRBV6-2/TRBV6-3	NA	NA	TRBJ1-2	CASSYFPTGRDYGYTF
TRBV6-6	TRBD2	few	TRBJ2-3	CASSYSRLAGGTDTQYF
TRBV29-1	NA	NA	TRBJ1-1	CSVTQGHMNTETFF
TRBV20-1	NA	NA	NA	CSASRDNYEQYF
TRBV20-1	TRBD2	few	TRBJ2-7	CSARDPGLAGGVYEQYF
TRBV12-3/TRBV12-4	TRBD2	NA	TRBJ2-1	CASSLVVGLAGVYEQFF
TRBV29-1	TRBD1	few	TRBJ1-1	CSGDRGPEAFF
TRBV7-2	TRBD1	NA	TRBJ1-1	CASSLRAGGGLYTEAFF
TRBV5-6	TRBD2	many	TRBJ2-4	CASSWETSGSTNIQYF
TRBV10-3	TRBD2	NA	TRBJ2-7	CAISQREHSYEQYF
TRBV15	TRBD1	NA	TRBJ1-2	CATSRDKGNRGRDDYGYTF
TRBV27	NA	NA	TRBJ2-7	CASSWYNEQYF
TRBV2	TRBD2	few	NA	CASSPTSVETQYF
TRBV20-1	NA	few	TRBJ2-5	CSARSQGETQYF
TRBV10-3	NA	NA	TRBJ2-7	CAISEGQYEQYF